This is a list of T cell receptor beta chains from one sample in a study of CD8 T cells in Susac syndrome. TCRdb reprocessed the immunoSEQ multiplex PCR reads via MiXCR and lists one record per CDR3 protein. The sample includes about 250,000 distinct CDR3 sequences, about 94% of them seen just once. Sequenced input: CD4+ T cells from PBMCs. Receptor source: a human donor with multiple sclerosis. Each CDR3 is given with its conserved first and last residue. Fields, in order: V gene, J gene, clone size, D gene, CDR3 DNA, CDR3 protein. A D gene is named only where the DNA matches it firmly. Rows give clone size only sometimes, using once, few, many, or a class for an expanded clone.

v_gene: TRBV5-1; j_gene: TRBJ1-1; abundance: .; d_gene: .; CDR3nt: TGCGCCAGCAGCTTGGAAGGGGGGGTACGGACTGAAGCTTTCTTT; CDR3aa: CASSLEGGVRTEAFF
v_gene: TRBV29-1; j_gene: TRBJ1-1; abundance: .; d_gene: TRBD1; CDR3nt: TGCAGCGTTGAGAGGGGGCATCAGAACACTGAAGCTTTCTTT; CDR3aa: CSVERGHQNTEAFF
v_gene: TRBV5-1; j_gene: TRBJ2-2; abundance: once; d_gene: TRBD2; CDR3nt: TGCGCCAGCAGCAGTCCGGGACTAGCGGGAGGTCACACCGGGGAGCTGTTTTTT; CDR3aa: CASSSPGLAGGHTGELFF
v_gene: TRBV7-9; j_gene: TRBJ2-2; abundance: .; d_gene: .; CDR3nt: TGTGCCAGCAGGAACAGGGAGAGGTTGGCCGGGGAGCTGTTTTTT; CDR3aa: CASRNRERLAGELFF
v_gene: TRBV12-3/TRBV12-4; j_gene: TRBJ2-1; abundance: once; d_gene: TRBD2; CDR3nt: TGTGCCAGCAGTGTAGCGGGAGGATACTACAATGAGCAGTTCTTC; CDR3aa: CASSVAGGYYNEQFF
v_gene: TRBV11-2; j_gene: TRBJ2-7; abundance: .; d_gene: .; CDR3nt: TGTGCCAGCAAGGGCAGAAGCTACGAGCAGTACTTC; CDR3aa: CASKGRSYEQYF
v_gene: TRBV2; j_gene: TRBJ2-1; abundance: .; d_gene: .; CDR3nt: TGTGCCAGCAGTGAGGAGGCGAGCTCCTACAATGAGCAGTTCTTC; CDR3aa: CASSEEASSYNEQFF
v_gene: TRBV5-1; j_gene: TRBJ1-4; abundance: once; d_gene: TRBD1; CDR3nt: TGCGCCAGCAGCTTGTCCGGGACAGACAATGAAAAACTGTTTTTT; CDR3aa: CASSLSGTDNEKLFF
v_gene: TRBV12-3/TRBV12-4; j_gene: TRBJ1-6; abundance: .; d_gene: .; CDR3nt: TGTGCCAGCAGTTTTAGGCGGACAGCTTATAATTCACCCCTCCACTTT; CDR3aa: CASSFRRTAYNSPLHF
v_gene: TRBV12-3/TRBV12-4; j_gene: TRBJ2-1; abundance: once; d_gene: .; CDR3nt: TGTGCCAGCAGCAGTTCCCGGGACTTCCAAAATGAGCAGTTCTTC; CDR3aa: CASSSSRDFQNEQFF
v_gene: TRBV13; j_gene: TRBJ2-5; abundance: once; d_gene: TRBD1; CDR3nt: TGTGCCAGCAGCTACAGGGGGACAGAGACCCAGTACTTC; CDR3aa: CASSYRGTETQYF
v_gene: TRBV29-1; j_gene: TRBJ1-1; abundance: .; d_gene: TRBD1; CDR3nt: TGCAGCGTTGAAGTCCAGGGGGCGAACACTGAAGCTTTCTTT; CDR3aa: CSVEVQGANTEAFF
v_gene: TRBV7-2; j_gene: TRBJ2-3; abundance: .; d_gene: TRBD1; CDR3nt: TGTGCCAGCAGCCCTAGGGACAGGGCCACAGATACGCAGTATTTT; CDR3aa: CASSPRDRATDTQYF
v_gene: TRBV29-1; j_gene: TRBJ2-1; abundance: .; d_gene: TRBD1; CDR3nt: TGCAGCGTTGGTACAGGGGGCAATGAGCAGTTCTTC; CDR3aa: CSVGTGGNEQFF
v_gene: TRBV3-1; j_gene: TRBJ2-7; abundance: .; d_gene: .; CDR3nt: TGTGCCAGCAGCCGGGACTGGGGAATTAAGTTCTACGAGCAGTACTTC; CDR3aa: CASSRDWGIKFYEQYF
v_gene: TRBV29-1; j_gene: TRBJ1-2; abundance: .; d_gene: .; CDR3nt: TGCAGCGTTGATGTGTCAGACAATGGCTACACCTTC; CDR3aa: CSVDVSDNGYTF
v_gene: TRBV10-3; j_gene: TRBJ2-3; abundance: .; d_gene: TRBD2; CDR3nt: TGTGCCATCAGTGATGGGGTAGCGGGAGATACGCAGTATTTT; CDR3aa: CAISDGVAGDTQYF
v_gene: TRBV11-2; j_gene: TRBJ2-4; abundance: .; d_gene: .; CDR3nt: TGTGCCAGCAGCCCTAGTAATTCGGAAAACATTCAGTACTTC; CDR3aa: CASSPSNSENIQYF
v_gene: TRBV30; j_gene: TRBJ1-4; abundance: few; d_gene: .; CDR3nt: TGTGCCTGGAGGATCGGGGCAGCAGATAATGAAAAGCTGTTTTTT; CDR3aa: CAWRIGAADNEKLFF
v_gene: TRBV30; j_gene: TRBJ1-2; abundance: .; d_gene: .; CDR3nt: TGTGCCTGGAGTGCCGGGGCACAGAACTATGGCTACACCTTC; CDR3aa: CAWSAGAQNYGYTF
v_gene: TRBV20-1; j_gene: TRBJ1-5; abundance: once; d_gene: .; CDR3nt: TGCAGTGCTTCCACCGGGATCGAATCCGGTCAGCCCCAGCATTTT; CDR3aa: CSASTGIESGQPQHF
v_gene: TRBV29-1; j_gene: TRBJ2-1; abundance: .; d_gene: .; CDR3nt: TGCAGCGTTGATGGGAGCAGGGACGGGGACAATGAGCAGTTCTTC; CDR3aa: CSVDGSRDGDNEQFF
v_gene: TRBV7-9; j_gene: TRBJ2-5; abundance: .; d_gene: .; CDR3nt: TGTGCCAGCAGACCAGGACGGGCGACAGGTTTTCCCCGCCAAGAGACCCAGTACTTC; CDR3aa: CASRPGRATGFPRQETQYF
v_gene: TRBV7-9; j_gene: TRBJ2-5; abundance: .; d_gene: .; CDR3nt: TGTGCCAGCAGCTTAGTGGCGGAGACCCAGTACTTC; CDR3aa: CASSLVAETQYF
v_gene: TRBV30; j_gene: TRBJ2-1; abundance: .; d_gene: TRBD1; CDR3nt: TGTGCCTGGAGTCTCCCAGGGGGTATATACAATGAGCAGTTCTTC; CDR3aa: CAWSLPGGIYNEQFF
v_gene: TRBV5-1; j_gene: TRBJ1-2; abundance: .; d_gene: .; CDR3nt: TGCGCCAGCAGCTTGGGGGAGGTTCGTGGATATGGCTACACCTTC; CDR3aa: CASSLGEVRGYGYTF
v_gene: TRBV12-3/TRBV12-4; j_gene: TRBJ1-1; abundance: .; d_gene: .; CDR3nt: TGTGCCAGCAGCAACTGGGGCACTGAAGCTTTCTTT; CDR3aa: CASSNWGTEAFF
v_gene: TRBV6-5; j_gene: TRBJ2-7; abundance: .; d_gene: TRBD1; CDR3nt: TGTGCCAGCAGGAGGGGACAGTTTGGGGAGCAGTACTTC; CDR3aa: CASRRGQFGEQYF
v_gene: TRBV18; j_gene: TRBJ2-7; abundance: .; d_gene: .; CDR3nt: TGTGCCAGCTCACCACCCAACATCCGCGAGCAGTACTTC; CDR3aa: CASSPPNIREQYF
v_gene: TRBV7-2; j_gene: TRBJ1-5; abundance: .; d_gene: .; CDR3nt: TGTGCCAGCAGCTTAGTGACGAATCAGCCCCAGCATTTT; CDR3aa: CASSLVTNQPQHF
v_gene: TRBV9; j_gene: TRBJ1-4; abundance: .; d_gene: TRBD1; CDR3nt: TGTGCCAGCAGCGGAATAGACAGGGGGGAAAATGAAAAACTGTTTTTT; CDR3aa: CASSGIDRGENEKLFF
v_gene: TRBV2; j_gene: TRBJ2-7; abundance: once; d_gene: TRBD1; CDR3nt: TGTGCCAGCCGCATGGACAGGGGGCACCCCTACGAGCAGTACTTC; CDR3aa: CASRMDRGHPYEQYF
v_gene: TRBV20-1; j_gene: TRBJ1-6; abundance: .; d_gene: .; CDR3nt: TGCAGTGCTGGACAGACCGGACCCCTCCACTTT; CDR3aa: CSAGQTGPLHF
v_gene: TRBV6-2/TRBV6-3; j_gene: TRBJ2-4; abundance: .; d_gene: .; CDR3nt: TGTGCCAGCAGAGACGGGCCGGTTCAGTACTTC; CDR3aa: CASRDGPVQYF
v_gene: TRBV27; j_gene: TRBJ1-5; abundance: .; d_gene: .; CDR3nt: TGTGCCAGCAGTAAGCGGGACAATCAGCCCCAGCATTTT; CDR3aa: CASSKRDNQPQHF
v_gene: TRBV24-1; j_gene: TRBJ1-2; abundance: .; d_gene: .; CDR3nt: TGTGCCACCAGTCAACAGGGCCTCTATGGCTACACCTTC; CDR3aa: CATSQQGLYGYTF
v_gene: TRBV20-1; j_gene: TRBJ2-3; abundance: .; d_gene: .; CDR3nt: TGCAGTGCAGTAGGGGTGAGCACAGATACGCAGTATTTT; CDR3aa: CSAVGVSTDTQYF